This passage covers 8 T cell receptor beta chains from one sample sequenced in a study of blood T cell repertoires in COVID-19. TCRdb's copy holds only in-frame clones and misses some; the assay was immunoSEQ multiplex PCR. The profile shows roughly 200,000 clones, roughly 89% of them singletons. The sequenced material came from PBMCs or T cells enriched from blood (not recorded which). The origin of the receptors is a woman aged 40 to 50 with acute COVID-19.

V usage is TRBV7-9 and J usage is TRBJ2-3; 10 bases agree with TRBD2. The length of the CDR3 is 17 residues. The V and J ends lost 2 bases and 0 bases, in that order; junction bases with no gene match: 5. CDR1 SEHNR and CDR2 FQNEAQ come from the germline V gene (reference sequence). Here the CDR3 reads CASSLFTSGDSTDTQYF. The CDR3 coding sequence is TGTGCCAGCAGCTTATTCACTAGCGGGGATAGCACAGATACGCAGTATTTT.

Written as DNA, the CDR3 is TGTGCCTGGAGCCTGGGACAGACTTACTACGAGCAGTACTTC. Its protein is CAWSLGQTYYEQYF. The chain combines TRBV30 with TRBJ2-7; 7 nucleotides agree with TRBD1. From germline, CDR1 is GTSNPN and CDR2 SVGIG (reference sequence). There are 14 residues in the CDR3. V lost 3 bases, J lost 3 bases, and 8 bases stayed unmatched.

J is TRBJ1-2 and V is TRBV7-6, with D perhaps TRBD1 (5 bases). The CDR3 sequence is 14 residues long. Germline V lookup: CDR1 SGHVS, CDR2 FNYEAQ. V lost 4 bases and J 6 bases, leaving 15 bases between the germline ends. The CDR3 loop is CASSSGQGENGYTF. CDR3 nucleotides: TGTGCCAGCAGCTCCGGACAAGGGGAAAATGGCTACACCTTC.

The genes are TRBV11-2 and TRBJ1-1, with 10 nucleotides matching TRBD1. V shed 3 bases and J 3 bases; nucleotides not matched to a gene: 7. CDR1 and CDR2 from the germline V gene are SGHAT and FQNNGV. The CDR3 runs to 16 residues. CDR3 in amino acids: CASSLGTGALDTEAFF. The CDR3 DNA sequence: TGTGCCAGCAGCTTGGGGACAGGGGCCCTGGACACTGAAGCTTTCTTT.

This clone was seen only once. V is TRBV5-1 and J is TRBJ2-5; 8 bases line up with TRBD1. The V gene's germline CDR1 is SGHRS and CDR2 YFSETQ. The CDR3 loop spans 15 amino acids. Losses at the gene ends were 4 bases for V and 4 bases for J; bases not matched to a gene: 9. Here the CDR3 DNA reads TGCGCCAGCAGCACTGGACAGGGAACGGGAGAGACCCAGTACTTC. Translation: CASSTGQGTGETQYF.

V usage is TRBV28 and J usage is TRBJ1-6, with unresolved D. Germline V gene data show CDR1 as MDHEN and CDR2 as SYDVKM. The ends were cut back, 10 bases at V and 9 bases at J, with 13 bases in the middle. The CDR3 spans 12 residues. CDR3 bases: TGTGCCATCAACAAGAGGAGTTCACCCCTCCACTTT. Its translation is CAINKRSSPLHF.

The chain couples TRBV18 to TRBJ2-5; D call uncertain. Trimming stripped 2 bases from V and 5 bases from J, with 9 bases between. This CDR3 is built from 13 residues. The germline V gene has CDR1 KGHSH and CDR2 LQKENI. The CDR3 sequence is CASSPNSRETQYF. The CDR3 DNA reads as TGTGCCAGCTCACCAAACAGCAGGGAGACCCAGTACTTC.

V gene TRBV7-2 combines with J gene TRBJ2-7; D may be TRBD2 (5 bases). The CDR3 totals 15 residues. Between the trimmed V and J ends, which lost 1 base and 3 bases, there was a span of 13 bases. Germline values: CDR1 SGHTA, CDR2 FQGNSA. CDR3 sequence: CASSLDSDYIYEQYF. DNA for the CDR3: TGTGCCAGCAGCTTAGATTCCGACTATATCTACGAGCAGTACTTC.